This record looks at one TCR beta chain sequence and its context. TCRdb's copy holds only in-frame clones and misses some; the assay was immunoSEQ multiplex PCR. The table has fewer than 75,000 clones, approximately 91% seen once. This specimen comes from a study of OX40 agonist ivuxolimab in advanced cancers. About the research overall: Partial responses were recorded for three patients, including one with hepatocellular carcinoma and two with cutaneous melanoma.

The germline CDR1 and CDR2 sequences are LGHNA and YSLEER. This CDR3 is built from 12 residues. V lost 1 base and J 9 bases, leaving 7 bases between the germline ends. This chain uses TRBV4-3 with TRBJ2-1, with D tentatively TRBD2 (6 bases). Sample: CD4+ or CD8+ T cells sorted from blood, taken in a trial of the OX40 agonist ivuxolimab. This TCR came from an adult with an advanced solid tumor such as melanoma, head and neck, liver or kidney cancer. The CDR3 DNA is TGCGCCAGCAGCCAAGCAGCGGGTGAGCAGTTCTTC. As protein: CASSQAAGEQFF.